This T cell receptor beta chain was recorded in a study of control samples from healthy donors and cancer patients. Germline values: CDR1 SGHRS, CDR2 YFSETQ. Trimming removed 0 bases from V and 4 bases from J, with 6 bases in between. CDR3 length: 13 residues. The repertoire was sequenced with immunoSEQ multiplex PCR; TCRdb's copy has only in-frame clones and lacks some. The profile covers over 25,000 clones, with about 90% appearing a single time and around 3.6% taken by the ten largest. Sequenced material: formalin-fixed, paraffin-embedded tissue. The source is a female donor with melanoma. The chain links TRBV5-1 to TRBJ2-3; D is undetermined. The CDR3 spells CASSLAEPDTQYF. Here the CDR3 DNA reads TGCGCCAGCAGCTTGGCCGAGCCAGATACGCAGTATTTT.